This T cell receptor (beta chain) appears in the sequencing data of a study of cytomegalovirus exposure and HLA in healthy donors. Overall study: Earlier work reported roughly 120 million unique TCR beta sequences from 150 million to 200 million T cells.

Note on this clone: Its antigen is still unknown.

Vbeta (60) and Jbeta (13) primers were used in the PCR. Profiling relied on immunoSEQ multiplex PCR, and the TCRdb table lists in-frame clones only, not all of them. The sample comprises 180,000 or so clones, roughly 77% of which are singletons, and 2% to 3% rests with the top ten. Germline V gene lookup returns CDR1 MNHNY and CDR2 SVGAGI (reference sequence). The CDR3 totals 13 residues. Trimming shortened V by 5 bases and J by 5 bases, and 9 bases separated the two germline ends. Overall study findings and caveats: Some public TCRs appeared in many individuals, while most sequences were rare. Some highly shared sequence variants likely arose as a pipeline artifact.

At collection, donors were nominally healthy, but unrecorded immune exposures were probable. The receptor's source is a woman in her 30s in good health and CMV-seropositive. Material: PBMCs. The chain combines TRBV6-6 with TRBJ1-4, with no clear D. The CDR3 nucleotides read TGTGCCAGCAGTACAACACACAATGAAAAACTGTTTTTT. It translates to CASSTTHNEKLFF.